The sequence of this TCR beta chain was determined in a study of T cell responses to AZD1222 COVID-19 vaccine (dated by TCRdb to about 2021). Study-wide context: AZD1222 recipients given second doses at about 4 weeks or at about 12 weeks were pooled, since spike-specific TCR depth and breadth were not found to differ between the two schedules. TCR sequencing covered roughly 230 trial participants: roughly 200 given two doses of AZD1222 and about 26 given two doses of MenACWY control vaccine. Trial participants were enrolled by age into 18-55, 56-69 and 70-plus year subgroups, with approximately 150, 30 and 60 TCR-sequenced participants respectively. Results the study describes overall, beyond this receptor: CD4 TCRs associated with the vaccine covered the entire spike protein, and the dominant responses were in regions 160-218 and 743-854. Because no samples from the day 14 peak response were available, repertoires could be characterized only after the peak T cell response. In the small 56-69-year group, the increase in depth fell short of significance, most likely because of low power. Reportedly, close to half of the unique spike-specific TCRs recognized epitopes lying outside the regions that are mutated in the B.1.351 and B.1.1.7 variants. Most participants were white British and females outnumbered males, and the authors suggested that clonal diversity may have been underestimated. A significant rise in spike-specific TCR breadth and depth was observed after two AZD1222 doses relative to day 0 and relative to MenACWY recipients. Conclusions about previously exposed vaccinees are limited, since just 6 or 7 AZD1222 recipients were seropositive for SARS-CoV-2 at baseline.

As concerns this clone: It lacks a known antigen. No quality values exist for individual bases; no much larger clone is one base distant.

The CDR3 starts with the cysteine, ends with the phenylalanine, and has 14 residues. The kept DNA is CDR3 alone, 42 bases in frame from the first base. The germline V gene provides CDR1 WSHSY and CDR2 SAAADI. Relative to germline, V is 7 bases shorter and J is 4 bases shorter, with 13 bases between their ends. The CDR3 regions of human TCRbeta chains were subjected to immunosequencing. The authors' pipeline ran thus. TCRs in the repertoires were compared against a reference library of SARS-CoV-2-specific TCRs that had been generated with the MIRA antigen-specificity platform. Breadth was defined as the fraction of unique TCRs that were SARS-CoV-2-associated, and depth was defined as the fraction of total T cells that were SARS-CoV-2-associated. Using the MIRA data, each spike-specific TCR was assigned both to the spike region to which the TCR was reactive and to a CD4 or CD8 class. Log10-transformed breadth and depth values were compared by one-way ANOVA with Sidak's multiple comparisons tests. This immuneACCESS table, as held by TCRdb, lists in-frame sequences with V and J called but not all clones. Of the missing ones, under half trace to an unresolved V gene in checked studies; the others have no known cause. The D gene and trimming were derived from the DNA, and the V and J assignments and clone size from that table. The table for this sample lists roughly 140,000 clones; over 75% of them were counted only once. The ten most abundant clones make up about 4.8% of the sample.

In the paper's terms, the time point label means: baseline before first vaccination. Vaccinee samples came from UK trials COV001 and COV002, including a single-blind randomized controlled phase 2/3 trial of AZD1222 (ChAdOx1 nCoV-19) in healthy adults. Trial participant PBMC samples were collected at day 0 and day 28 after the second dose for TCRbeta chain sequencing. The V and J segments used are TRBV10-2 and TRBJ1-4; the D gene remains uncertain. Sequencing was performed on peripheral blood, taken on day 0 of AZD1222 vaccination. The clonotype was recovered from an adult in good health. The base sequence is TGCGCCAGCACCCCCTCTGGATTTAATGAAAAACTGTTTTTT. Protein translation: CASTPSGFNEKLFF.